A selection of T cell receptor beta chains follows, all from one sample in a study of T cells after yellow fever vaccination. TCRdb re-called the 5' RACE reads through MiXCR, storing one row per CDR3 protein. The table records some 600,000 distinct CDR3 sequences, more than 9% of them present only once. Here the sequenced sample was PBMCs, taken on the day of the yellow fever booster vaccination. The receptors stem from a man aged 25 to 45 who received the YFV17D yellow fever vaccine. The CDR3 runs from the conserved cysteine through the conserved F or W. D genes are given only for firm matches. Only some rows state a clone size, as once, few, many or a class for expanded clones.

TRBJ2-3 | NA | TRBV29-1 | many | 14 | TGCAGCGCTGAACAGGGAGGAGGCACAGATACGCAGTATTTT | CSAEQGGGTDTQYF
TRBJ1-6 | NA | TRBV7-2 | many | 14 | TGTGCCAGCAGCTCAAGACAGGAGAATTCACCCCTCCACTTT | CASSSRQENSPLHF
TRBJ1-1 | NA | TRBV2 | NA | 15 | TGTGCCAGCAGTGAGCGGAGGGGTGTAGAAACTGAAGCTTTCTTT | CASSERRGVETEAFF
TRBJ2-4 | NA | TRBV7-2 | NA | 16 | TGTGCCAGCAGCTTAGAAGGAGGGACAAGTAAAAACATTCAGTACTTC | CASSLEGGTSKNIQYF
TRBJ2-3 | NA | TRBV28 | many | 12 | TGTGCCAGCACCCCTCGGACAGATACGCAGTATTTT | CASTPRTDTQYF
TRBJ2-7 | TRBD1 | TRBV5-5 | many | 16 | TGTGCCAGCACAAGCACGACAGGGGGGAATTCCTACGAGCAGTACTTC | CASTSTTGGNSYEQYF
TRBJ2-5 | NA | TRBV12-3/TRBV12-4 | many | 14 | TGTGCCAGCAGTTTTCTCGGGGGCCAAGAGACCCAGTACTTC | CASSFLGGQETQYF
TRBJ1-5 | NA | TRBV20-1 | few | 14 | TGCAGTGCTAGTCAGGGACCGGGGGATCAGCCCCAGCATTTT | CSASQGPGDQPQHF
TRBJ2-2 | TRBD2 | TRBV16 | few | 16 | TGTGCCAGCAGCCAATCGGGCGGGAGTGTCACCGGGGAGCTGTTTTTT | CASSQSGGSVTGELFF
TRBJ2-1 | NA | TRBV10-1 | few | 16 | TGCGCCAGCAGTGAGTCCCCGACTAGTGGGAACAATGAGCAGTTCTTC | CASSESPTSGNNEQFF
TRBJ2-3 | TRBD1 | TRBV4-3 | NA | 16 | TGCGCCAGCAGCCAAGCCCCTCTGACAGGGGTAGATACGCAGTATTTT | CASSQAPLTGVDTQYF